This TCR beta chain was sequenced for a study of human T cells and chemical hapten exposure. A remark on this clonotype: Its antigen is unknown.

V was cut by 1 base and J by 4 bases, with 13 bases left in between. Looked up from germline, CDR1 is LGHDT and CDR2 is YNNKEL (reference sequence). CDR3 length: 16 residues. A single record per CDR3 protein comes from TCRdb applying MiXCR to the RACE reads. This table holds 100,000 to 150,000 distinct CDR3 sequences, approximately 9.5% found once. Study findings and constraints: After DPC sensitization, TCRs above 1 in 1000 frequency showed no change.

Time point denoted: healthy volunteer bleed at 2 weeks. The authors' total RNA extraction used unfractionated whole blood. Sequences were obtained from whole blood. This sequence originates from a male donor in good health. Some clones in this sample may be carry-over from other donors' samples. This rearrangement joins TRBV3-1 to TRBJ2-2; D not certain. The CDR3 protein is CASSQGWESVTGELFF. For the CDR3, the DNA is TGTGCCAGCAGCCAAGGATGGGAATCCGTCACCGGGGAGCTGTTTTTT. The full variable domain, in which reference TRBV3-1 and TRBJ2-2 provide the parts outside the CDR3, is DTAVSQTPKYLVTQMGNDKSIKCEQNLGHDTMYWYKQDSKKFLKIMFSYNNKELIINETVPNRFSPKSPDKAHLNLHINSLELGDSAVYFCASSQGWESVTGELFFGEGSRLTVL.